This T cell receptor beta chain comes out of a study of blood T cell repertoires in COVID-19. Germline V gene lookup returns CDR1 SGHNT and CDR2 YYREEE (reference sequence). CDR3 length: 13 residues. V lost 5 bases and J 3 bases, leaving 11 bases between the germline ends. Only in-frame clones appear in the TCRdb table, and some are missing; sequencing was by immunoSEQ multiplex PCR. The sample holds roughly 200,000 clones; approximately 83% are singletons and the top ten take 6.5% to 8.5%. The source of this sequence is a woman aged 40-49 years with COVID-19, enrolled during active disease. The rearrangement uses TRBV5-4 and TRBJ1-1; maybe TRBD1 (5 bases). The sample was peripheral blood. This CDR3 reads CASSQGVDTEAFF. In DNA form, the CDR3 reads TGTGCCAGCAGTCAAGGGGTGGACACTGAAGCTTTCTTT.